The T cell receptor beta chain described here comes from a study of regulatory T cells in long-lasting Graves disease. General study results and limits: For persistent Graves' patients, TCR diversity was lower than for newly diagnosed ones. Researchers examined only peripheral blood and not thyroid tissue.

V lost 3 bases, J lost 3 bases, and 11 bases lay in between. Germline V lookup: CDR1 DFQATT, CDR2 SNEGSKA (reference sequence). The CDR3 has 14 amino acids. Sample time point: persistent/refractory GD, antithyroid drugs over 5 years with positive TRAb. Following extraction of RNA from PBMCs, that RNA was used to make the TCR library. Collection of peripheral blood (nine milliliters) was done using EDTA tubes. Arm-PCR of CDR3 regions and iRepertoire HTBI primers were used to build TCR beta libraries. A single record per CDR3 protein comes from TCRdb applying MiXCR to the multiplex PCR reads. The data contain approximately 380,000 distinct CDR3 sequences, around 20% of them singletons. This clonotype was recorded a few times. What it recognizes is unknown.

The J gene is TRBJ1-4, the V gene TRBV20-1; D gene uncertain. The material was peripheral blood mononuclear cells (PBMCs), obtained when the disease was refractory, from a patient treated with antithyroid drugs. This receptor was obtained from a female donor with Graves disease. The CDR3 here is CSARSASANEKLFF. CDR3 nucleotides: TGCAGTGCTAGGTCCGCATCAGCTAATGAAAAACTGTTTTTT.